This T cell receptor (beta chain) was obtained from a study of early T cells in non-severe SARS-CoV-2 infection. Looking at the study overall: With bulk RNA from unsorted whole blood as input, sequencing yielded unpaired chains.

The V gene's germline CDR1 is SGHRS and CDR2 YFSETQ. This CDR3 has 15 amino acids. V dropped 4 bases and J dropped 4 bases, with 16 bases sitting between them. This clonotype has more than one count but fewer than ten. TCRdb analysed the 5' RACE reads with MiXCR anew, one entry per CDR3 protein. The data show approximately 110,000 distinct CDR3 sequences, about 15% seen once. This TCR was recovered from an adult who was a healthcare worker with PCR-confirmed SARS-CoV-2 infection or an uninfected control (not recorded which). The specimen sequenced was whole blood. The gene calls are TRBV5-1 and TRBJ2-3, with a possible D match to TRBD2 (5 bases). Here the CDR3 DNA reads TGCGCCAGCAGCGACCGAACTAGTAGCCCAGATACGCAGTATTTT. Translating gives CASSDRTSSPDTQYF.